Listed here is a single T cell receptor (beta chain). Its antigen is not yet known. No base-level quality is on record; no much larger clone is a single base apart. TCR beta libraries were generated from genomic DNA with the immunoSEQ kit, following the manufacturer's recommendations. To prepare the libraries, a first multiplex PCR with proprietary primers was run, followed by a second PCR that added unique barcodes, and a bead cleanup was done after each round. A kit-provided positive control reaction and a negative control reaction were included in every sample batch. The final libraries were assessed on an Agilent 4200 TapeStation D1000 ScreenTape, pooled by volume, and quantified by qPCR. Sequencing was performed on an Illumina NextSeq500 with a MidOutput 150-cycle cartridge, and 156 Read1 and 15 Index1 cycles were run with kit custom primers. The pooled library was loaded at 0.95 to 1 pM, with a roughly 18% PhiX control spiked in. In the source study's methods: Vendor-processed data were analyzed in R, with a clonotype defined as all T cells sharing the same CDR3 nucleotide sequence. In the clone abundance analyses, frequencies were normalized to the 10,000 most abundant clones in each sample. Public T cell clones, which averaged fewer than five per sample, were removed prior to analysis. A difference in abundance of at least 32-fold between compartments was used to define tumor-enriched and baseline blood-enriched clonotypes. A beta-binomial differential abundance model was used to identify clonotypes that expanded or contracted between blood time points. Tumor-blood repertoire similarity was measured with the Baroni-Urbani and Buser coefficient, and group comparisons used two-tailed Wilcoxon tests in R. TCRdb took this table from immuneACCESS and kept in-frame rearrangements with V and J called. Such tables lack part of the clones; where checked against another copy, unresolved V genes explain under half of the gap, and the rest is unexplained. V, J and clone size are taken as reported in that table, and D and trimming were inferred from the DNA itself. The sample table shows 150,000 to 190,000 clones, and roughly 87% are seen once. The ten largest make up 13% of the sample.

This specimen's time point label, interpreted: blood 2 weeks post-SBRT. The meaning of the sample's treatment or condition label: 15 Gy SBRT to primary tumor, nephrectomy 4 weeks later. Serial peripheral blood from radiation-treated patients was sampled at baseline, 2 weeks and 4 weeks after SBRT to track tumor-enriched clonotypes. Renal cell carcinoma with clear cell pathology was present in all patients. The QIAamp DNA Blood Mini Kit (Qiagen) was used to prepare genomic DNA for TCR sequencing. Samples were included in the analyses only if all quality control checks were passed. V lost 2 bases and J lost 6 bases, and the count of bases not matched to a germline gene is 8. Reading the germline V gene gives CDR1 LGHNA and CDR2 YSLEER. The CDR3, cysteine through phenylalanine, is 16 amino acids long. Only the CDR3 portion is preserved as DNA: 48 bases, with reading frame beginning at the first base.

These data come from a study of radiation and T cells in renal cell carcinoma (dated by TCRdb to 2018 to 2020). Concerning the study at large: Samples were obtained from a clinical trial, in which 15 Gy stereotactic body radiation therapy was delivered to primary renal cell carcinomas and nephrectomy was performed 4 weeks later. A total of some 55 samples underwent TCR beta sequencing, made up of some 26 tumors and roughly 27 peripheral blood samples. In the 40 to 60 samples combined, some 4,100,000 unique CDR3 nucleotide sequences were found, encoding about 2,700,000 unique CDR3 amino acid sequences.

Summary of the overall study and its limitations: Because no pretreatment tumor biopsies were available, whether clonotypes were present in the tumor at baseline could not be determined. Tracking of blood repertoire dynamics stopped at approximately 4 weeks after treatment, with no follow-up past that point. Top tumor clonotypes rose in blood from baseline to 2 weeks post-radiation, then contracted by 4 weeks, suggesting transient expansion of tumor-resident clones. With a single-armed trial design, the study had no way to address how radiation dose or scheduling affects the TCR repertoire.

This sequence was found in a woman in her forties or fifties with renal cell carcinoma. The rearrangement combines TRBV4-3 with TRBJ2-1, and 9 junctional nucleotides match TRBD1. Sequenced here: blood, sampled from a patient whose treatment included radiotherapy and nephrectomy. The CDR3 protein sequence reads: CASSQIRGDRVNEQFF. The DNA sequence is TGCGCCAGCAGCCAAATTAGAGGGGACAGGGTCAATGAGCAGTTCTTC.